A selection of T cell receptor beta chains follows, all from one sample in a study. One entry per CDR3 protein, called by TCRdb with MiXCR from the 5' RACE reads. The sample contains approximately 5,700 distinct CDR3 sequences, approximately 31% of which appear only once. The source material was naive CD4+ T cells sorted from a lymph node. The receptors originated from a female donor with breast cancer. Each CDR3 is given without its conserved first and last residue. Each record gives: V gene, J gene, CDR3 protein.

v_call: TRBV12-3/TRBV12-4
j_call: TRBJ1-4
cdr3_aa: ASSLQAVDEKLF

v_call: TRBV20-1
j_call: TRBJ2-2
cdr3_aa: SAGRQGRLGGELF

v_call: TRBV4-1
j_call: TRBJ1-2
cdr3_aa: ASSQDFSPNYGYT

v_call: TRBV3-1
j_call: TRBJ1-1
cdr3_aa: ASSHQGETEAF

v_call: TRBV29-1
j_call: TRBJ1-1
cdr3_aa: GVTTGEAF

v_call: TRBV4-2
j_call: TRBJ2-2
cdr3_aa: ASSQDPLAGGRTGELF

v_call: TRBV4-1
j_call: TRBJ1-1
cdr3_aa: ASSFMNTEAF

v_call: TRBV4-1
j_call: TRBJ1-1
cdr3_aa: ASRGVGRLNTEAF

v_call: TRBV2
j_call: TRBJ2-3
cdr3_aa: ASSARVGADTQY

v_call: TRBV12-3/TRBV12-4
j_call: TRBJ2-7
cdr3_aa: ASSTVAGGNYEQY

v_call: TRBV7-2
j_call: TRBJ2-6
cdr3_aa: ASTLQKGQPSGANVLT

v_call: TRBV20-1
j_call: TRBJ1-1
cdr3_aa: SARDGRPNTEAF

v_call: TRBV7-3
j_call: TRBJ2-5
cdr3_aa: ASSLTGTVQETQY

v_call: TRBV6-6
j_call: TRBJ1-1
cdr3_aa: ASSYSMRRLTEAF

v_call: TRBV20-1
j_call: TRBJ2-1
cdr3_aa: SARDFRGLGDNEQF

v_call: TRBV5-1
j_call: TRBJ2-2
cdr3_aa: ASSQKGTGELF

v_call: TRBV30
j_call: TRBJ2-7
cdr3_aa: ARGGAYEQY

v_call: TRBV3-1
j_call: TRBJ2-5
cdr3_aa: ASSPDFGQETQY

v_call: TRBV6-2/TRBV6-3
j_call: TRBJ1-2
cdr3_aa: ASSPLDGPGGYT

v_call: TRBV15
j_call: TRBJ2-5
cdr3_aa: ATSPELAQGETQY

v_call: TRBV25-1
j_call: TRBJ2-5
cdr3_aa: ASSNRDQETQY

v_call: TRBV20-1
j_call: TRBJ1-2
cdr3_aa: SARHPSGAQGYT

v_call: TRBV20-1
j_call: TRBJ1-2
cdr3_aa: SARTEEANYGHT

v_call: TRBV20-1
j_call: TRBJ2-7
cdr3_aa: SADPTGRTYEQY

v_call: TRBV10-2
j_call: TRBJ2-5
cdr3_aa: ASDPEGETQY

v_call: TRBV7-2
j_call: TRBJ2-1
cdr3_aa: ASSLSVRDEQF

v_call: TRBV29-1
j_call: TRBJ2-5
cdr3_aa: SVEASFQETQY

v_call: TRBV12-3/TRBV12-4
j_call: TRBJ1-4
cdr3_aa: ASLLTGTNEKLF

v_call: TRBV7-8
j_call: TRBJ1-4
cdr3_aa: ASSHSRTRINEKLF

v_call: TRBV6-5
j_call: TRBJ2-3
cdr3_aa: ASSRLQLADTQY

v_call: TRBV3-1
j_call: TRBJ2-1
cdr3_aa: ASSHLASGAYNEQF

v_call: TRBV14
j_call: TRBJ2-7
cdr3_aa: ASSQAAYEQY

v_call: TRBV18
j_call: TRBJ2-7
cdr3_aa: ASSPDTIYEQY

v_call: TRBV7-2
j_call: TRBJ2-5
cdr3_aa: ASSSSPGTGVAETQY

v_call: TRBV7-3
j_call: TRBJ1-1
cdr3_aa: ASSSQNTEAF

v_call: TRBV20-1
j_call: TRBJ1-5
cdr3_aa: SARDSPGRGNQPQH

v_call: TRBV20-1
j_call: TRBJ2-1
cdr3_aa: SARPWTSGDYNEQF

v_call: TRBV7-5
j_call: TRBJ2-7
cdr3_aa: ISVPEAHRRAILLEQY

v_call: TRBV10-2
j_call: TRBJ1-6
cdr3_aa: ASSVAGSSYNSPLH

v_call: TRBV28
j_call: TRBJ1-5
cdr3_aa: ASSGGQPQH

v_call: TRBV6-6
j_call: TRBJ2-2
cdr3_aa: ASKRLAGPNTGELF

v_call: TRBV7-3
j_call: TRBJ2-3
cdr3_aa: ASSTNGVAGLY